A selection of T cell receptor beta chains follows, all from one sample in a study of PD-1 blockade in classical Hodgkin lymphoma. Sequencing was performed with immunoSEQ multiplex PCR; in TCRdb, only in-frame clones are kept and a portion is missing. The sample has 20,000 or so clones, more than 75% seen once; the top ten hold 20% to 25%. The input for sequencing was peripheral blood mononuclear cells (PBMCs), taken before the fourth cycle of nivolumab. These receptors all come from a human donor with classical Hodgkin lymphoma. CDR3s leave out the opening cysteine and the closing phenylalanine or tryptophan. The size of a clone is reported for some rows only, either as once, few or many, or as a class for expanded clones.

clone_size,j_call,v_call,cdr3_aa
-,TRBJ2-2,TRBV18,ASSPLWTGGIMSNTGELF
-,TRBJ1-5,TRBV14,ASSQVPGGGNQPQH
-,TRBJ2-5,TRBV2,ASSEGASGGQETQY
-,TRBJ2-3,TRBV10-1,ASSPTSGLRTDTQY
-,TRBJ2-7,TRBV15,ATSRGVQGTDNAEQY
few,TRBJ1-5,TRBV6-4,ASSEGEDSNQPQH
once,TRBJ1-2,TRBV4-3,ASSQTGLYGYT
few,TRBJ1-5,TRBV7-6,ASSSGQGGSNQPQH
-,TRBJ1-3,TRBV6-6,ASSFDRAGAGNTIY
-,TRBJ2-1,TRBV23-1,ASSQSSPSGNNNEQF
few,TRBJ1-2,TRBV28,ASSWDSNYGYT
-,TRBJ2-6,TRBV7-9,ASSLNSLYSGANVLT
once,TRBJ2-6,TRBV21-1,ASSPRANGDSGANVLT
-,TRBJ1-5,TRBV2,ASRRGGGPQH
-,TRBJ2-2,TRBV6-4,ASSDGGSGRSNTGELF
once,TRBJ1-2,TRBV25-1,ASSDWRQGSGYT
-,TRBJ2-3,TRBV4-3,ASSPLGESTDTQY
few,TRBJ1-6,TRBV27,ASSPRESSYNSPLH
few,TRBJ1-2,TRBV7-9,ASSLAVEGYT
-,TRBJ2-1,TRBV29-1,SVEWGNEQF
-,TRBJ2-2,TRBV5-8,ASSLGQGVNTGELF
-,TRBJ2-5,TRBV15,ATSSYRGPETQY
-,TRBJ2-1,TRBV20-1,SVAGAEQF
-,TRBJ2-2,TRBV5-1,ASSHRTSGDTGELF
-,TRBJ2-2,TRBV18,ASSPFAGELF
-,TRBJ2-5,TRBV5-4,ASSWEGRYQETQY
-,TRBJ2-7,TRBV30,AWAEVSEQY
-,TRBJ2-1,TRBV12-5,ASGLVVAGGEQF
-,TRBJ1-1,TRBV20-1,SANRETEAF
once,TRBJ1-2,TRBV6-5,ASSAAGAYT
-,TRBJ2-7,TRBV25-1,ASSLVYEQY
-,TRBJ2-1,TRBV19,ASSRILAGNNEQF